The rows below give T cell receptor beta chains drawn from one sample of a study of cytomegalovirus exposure and HLA in healthy donors. TCRdb keeps only in-frame clones here, not all; method: immunoSEQ multiplex PCR. This sample contains more than 85,000 clones. The sample taken for sequencing was PBMCs. The origin of the receptors is a girl aged 10 to 17 in good health and CMV-seropositive. The conserved cysteine and the conserved F or W are not part of the CDR3 here.

J gene,V gene,CDR3 protein
TRBJ1-2,TRBV19,ASSIGPTGAEGYT
TRBJ2-3,TRBV5-1,ASSFGPRAGNTQY
TRBJ1-6,TRBV18,ASSPRNRDRGGSPLH
TRBJ1-1,TRBV5-1,ASSSYFDTEAF
TRBJ2-7,TRBV7-2,ASSFPRAGGNEQY
TRBJ2-1,TRBV25-1,ASSDWVVGALDNEQF
TRBJ1-1,TRBV9,ASSVAGNTEAF
TRBJ1-1,TRBV5-1,ASSMDRGGRTEAF
TRBJ1-5,TRBV10-2,ASSYGQGLAVSQPQH
TRBJ2-7,TRBV4-3,ASSQGQGAPNYEQY
TRBJ1-2,TRBV19,ASSMEGANGYT
TRBJ2-7,TRBV6-1,ASSEAGGRLAGSYEQY
TRBJ2-3,TRBV4-1,ASSQPKRTGEDTQY
TRBJ1-3,TRBV5-1,ASSLGSGTGNTIY
TRBJ2-3,TRBV30,AWREGAITDTQY
TRBJ2-7,TRBV4-3,ASSQDYNGGSYEQY
TRBJ2-4,TRBV9,ASSASSGGADIQY
TRBJ2-7,TRBV4-1,ASSPGFRDSAEQY
TRBJ1-1,TRBV27,ASRPGVGESNTEAF
TRBJ1-2,TRBV9,ASSDTGTATGYT
TRBJ2-2,TRBV29-1,SVVTGPTGELF
TRBJ2-1,TRBV27,ASSTSGGAHEQF
TRBJ2-5,TRBV7-3,ASSLYPEETQY
TRBJ2-5,TRBV7-2,ASSFDRGYQETQY
TRBJ2-3,TRBV19,ASRATASTDTQY
TRBJ2-5,TRBV11-3,ASSERLAQETQY
TRBJ1-2,TRBV29-1,SVGTAGQGAYGYT
TRBJ2-1,TRBV18,ASSPPGGSHEQF
TRBJ1-4,TRBV19,ASSMSPNEKLF
TRBJ2-7,TRBV25-1,ASSRDRGSYEQY
TRBJ1-1,TRBV6-5,ASTQGVWDRTEAF
TRBJ2-6,TRBV4-1,ASSQVAGANVLT
TRBJ1-4,TRBV13,ASSSYATNEKLF
TRBJ1-5,TRBV7-6,ASSPGQGRVQPQH
TRBJ1-5,TRBV9,ARLQIDRGRYSNQPQH
TRBJ2-7,TRBV6-5,ASSWLEGVEQY
TRBJ1-2,TRBV18,ASSPTGDYGYT
TRBJ2-3,TRBV29-1,SVTTGVDTQY
TRBJ2-1,TRBV7-3,ASSGSGGARDNEQF
TRBJ1-5,TRBV7-9,ASSKQGDISNQPQH
TRBJ1-1,TRBV30,AWSHPFASSSGDGSTEAF
TRBJ2-1,TRBV4-1,ASSSAGVRSSYNEQF
TRBJ1-1,TRBV5-1,ASSGDSMNTEAF